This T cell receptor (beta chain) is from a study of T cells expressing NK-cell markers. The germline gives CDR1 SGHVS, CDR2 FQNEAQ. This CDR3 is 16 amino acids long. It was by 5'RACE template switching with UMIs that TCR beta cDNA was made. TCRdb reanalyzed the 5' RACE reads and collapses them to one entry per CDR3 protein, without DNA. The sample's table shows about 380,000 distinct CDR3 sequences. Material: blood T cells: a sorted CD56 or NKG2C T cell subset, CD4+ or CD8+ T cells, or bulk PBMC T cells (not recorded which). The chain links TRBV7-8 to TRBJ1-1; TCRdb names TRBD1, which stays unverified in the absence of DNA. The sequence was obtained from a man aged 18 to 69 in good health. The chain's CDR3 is CASSPGSSGGNTEAFF.